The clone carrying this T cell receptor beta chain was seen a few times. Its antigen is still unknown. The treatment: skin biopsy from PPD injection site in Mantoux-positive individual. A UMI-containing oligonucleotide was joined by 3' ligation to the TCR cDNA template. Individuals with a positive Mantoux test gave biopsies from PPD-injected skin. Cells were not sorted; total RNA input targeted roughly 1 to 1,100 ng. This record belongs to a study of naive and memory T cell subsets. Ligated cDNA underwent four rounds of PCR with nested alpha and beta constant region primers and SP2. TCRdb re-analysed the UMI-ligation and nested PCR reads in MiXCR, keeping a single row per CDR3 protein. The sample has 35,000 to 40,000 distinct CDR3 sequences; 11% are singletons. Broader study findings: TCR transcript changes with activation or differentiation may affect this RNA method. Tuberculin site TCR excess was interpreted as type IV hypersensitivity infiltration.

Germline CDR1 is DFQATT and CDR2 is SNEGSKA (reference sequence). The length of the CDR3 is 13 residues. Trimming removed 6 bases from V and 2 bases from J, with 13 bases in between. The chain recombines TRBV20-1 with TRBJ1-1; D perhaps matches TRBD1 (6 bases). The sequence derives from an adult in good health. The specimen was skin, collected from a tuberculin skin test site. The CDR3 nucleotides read TGCAGTGCGAGACAGGACAGCAACACTGAAGCTTTCTTT. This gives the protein CSARQDSNTEAFF.